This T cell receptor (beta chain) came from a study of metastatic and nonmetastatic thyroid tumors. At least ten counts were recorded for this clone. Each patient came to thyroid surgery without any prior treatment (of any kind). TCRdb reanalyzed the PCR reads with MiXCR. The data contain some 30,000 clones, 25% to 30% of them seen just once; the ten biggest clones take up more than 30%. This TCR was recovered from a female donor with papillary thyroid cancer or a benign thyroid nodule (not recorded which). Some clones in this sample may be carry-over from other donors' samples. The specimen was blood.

CDR3 in DNA: TGTGCCAGCTCACCACCGGGACTACAAGAGACCCAGTACTTC. Protein: CASSPPGLQETQYF. The chain employs TRBV18 and TRBJ2-5; TRBD2 agrees at 7 bases. The ends lost 0 bases at V and 2 bases at J; junction bases unmatched: 0. CDR1 KGHSH and CDR2 LQKENI come from the germline V gene. The CDR3 runs 14 residues. The full variable domain, in which reference TRBV18 and TRBJ2-5 provide the parts outside the CDR3, is NAGVMQNPRHLVRRRGQEARLRCSPMKGHSHVYWYRQLPEEGLKFMVYLQKENIIDESGMPKERFSAEFPKEGPSILRIQQVVRGDSAAYFCASSPPGLQETQYFGPGTRLLVL.